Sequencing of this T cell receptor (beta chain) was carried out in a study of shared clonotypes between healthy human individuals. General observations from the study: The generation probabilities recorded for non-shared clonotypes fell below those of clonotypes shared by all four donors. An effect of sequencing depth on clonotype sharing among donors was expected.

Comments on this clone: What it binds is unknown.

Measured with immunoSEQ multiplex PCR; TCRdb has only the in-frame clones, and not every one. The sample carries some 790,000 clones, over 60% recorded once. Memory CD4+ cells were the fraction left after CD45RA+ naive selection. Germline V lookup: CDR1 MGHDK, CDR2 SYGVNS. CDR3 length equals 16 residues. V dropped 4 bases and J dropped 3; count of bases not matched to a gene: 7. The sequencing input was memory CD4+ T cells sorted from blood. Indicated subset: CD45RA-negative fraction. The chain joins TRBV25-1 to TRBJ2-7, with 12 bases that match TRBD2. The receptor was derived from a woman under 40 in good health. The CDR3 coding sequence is TGTGCCAGCAGTGGCCTTCCTAGCGGGAGGGGCTACGAGCAGTACTTC. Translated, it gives CASSGLPSGRGYEQYF.